The 11 T cell receptor beta chains below all came from one sample that was sequenced in a study of CD8 T cells in Susac syndrome. An input of about 0.5 to 1 ug of RNA was subjected to reverse transcription using random hexamers. One entry per CDR3 protein, called by TCRdb with MiXCR from the immunoSEQ multiplex PCR reads. Here the sample spans around 120,000 distinct CDR3 sequences, approximately 94% being singletons. Sequenced: CD4+ T cells from PBMCs. Receptor source: a human donor with multiple sclerosis.

This clonotype showed up just once. V usage is TRBV6-5 and J usage is TRBJ1-2; unclear D gene. Trimming pared 0 bases from V and 5 bases from J, leaving 13 bases between. Germline-derived CDR1 and CDR2 are MNHEY and SVGAGI. This CDR3 has 15 amino acids. CDR3 bases: TGTGCCAGCAGTTACTCAGGAAACGAAGGGTATGGCTACACCTTC. Translation gives CASSYSGNEGYGYTF.

This rearrangement joins TRBV20-1 to TRBJ2-1, with D unclear. Germline V gives CDR1 DFQATT, CDR2 SNEGSKA (reference sequence). The CDR3 loop spans 14 amino acids. V was cut by 1 base and J by 0 bases, with 7 bases left in between. CDR3: CSARGSSSYNEQFF. The CDR3 DNA reads as TGCAGTGCTAGAGGGTCCAGCTCCTACAATGAGCAGTTCTTC.

This chain links TRBV7-9 with TRBJ2-5, with D possibly matching TRBD2 (6 bases). Trimming shortened V by 1 base and J by 4 bases, and 13 bases separated the two germline ends. This CDR3 is 15 amino acids long. CDR1 is SEHNR, CDR2 FQNEAQ, per germline (reference sequence). CDR3 residues: CASSLGRWGGETQYF. CDR3 DNA sequence: TGTGCCAGCAGCTTAGGACGCTGGGGAGGAGAGACCCAGTACTTC. Supplemented by reference TRBV7-9 and TRBJ2-5, the full variable domain reads DTGVSQNPRHKITKRGQNVTFRCDPISEHNRLYWYRQTLGQGPEFLTYFQNEAQLEKSRLLSDRFSAERPKGSFSTLEIQRTEQGDSAMYLCASSLGRWGGETQYFGPGTRLLVL.

V gene TRBV5-6 combines with J gene TRBJ2-2; 9 nucleotides agree with TRBD2. The V and J ends lost 4 bases and 3 bases, in that order; junction bases with no gene match: 7. The CDR3 length is 16 residues. The V gene's germline CDR1 is SGHDT and CDR2 YYEEEE. CDR3 coding DNA: TGTGCCAGCAGCGGCAGGACTAGCGTGGACACCGGGGAGCTGTTTTTT. Translating gives CASSGRTSVDTGELFF.

V is TRBV3-1 and J is TRBJ2-7; a possible D gene is TRBD1 (6 bases). The V end was cut by 5 bases, the J end by 7 bases, with 21 bases between. In germline, CDR1 is LGHDT, CDR2 YNNKEL (reference sequence). CDR3 length: 15 residues. The CDR3 reads CASSALGTPAKEQYF. The CDR3 region has the DNA TGTGCCAGCAGCGCCCTGGGGACACCAGCTAAAGAGCAGTACTTC.

CDR3 sequence: CASSRMDITGIGETQYF. CDR3 nucleotides: TGTGCCAGCAGTCGGATGGATATAACAGGGATTGGGGAGACCCAGTACTTC. V and J are TRBV4-2 and TRBJ2-5, with D possibly TRBD1 on 6 matching bases. Germline loops: CDR1 LGHNA, CDR2 YNFKEQ. Trimming left V 6 bases short and J 5 bases short, with 25 bases between. The CDR3 covers 17 residues.

This clonotype has just one count. V gene TRBV20-1 combines with J gene TRBJ2-7; TRBD1 is a possible D gene (6 bases). The CDR3 runs 11 residues. The germline V gene has CDR1 DFQATT and CDR2 SNEGSKA (reference sequence). V lost 7 bases and J 9 bases, leaving 16 bases between the germline ends. The CDR3 bases are TGCAGTGTCGCCAAACAGGGTTCGCAGTACTTC. It specifies CSVAKQGSQYF.

This clonotype was observed once. In DNA, the CDR3 is TGTGCCAGCTCGGAGGTAGGCTACGAGCAGTACTTC. Amino acids: CASSEVGYEQYF. V usage is TRBV7-9 and J usage is TRBJ2-7; D is perhaps TRBD2 (5 bases). CDR1 is SEHNR, CDR2 FQNEAQ, per germline (reference sequence). Trimming left V 8 bases short and J 3 bases short, with 11 bases between. The CDR3 totals 12 residues.

The V and J genes are TRBV20-1 and TRBJ1-6; no reliable D call. The CDR3 is 15 residues long. V was pared by 6 bases and J by 3 bases, with 15 bases between. Germline V gene sequence: CDR1 DFQATT, CDR2 SNEGSKA (reference sequence). The CDR3 nucleotides read TGCAGTGCACATGATAGTTACAACTATAATTCACCCCTCCACTTT. It encodes CSAHDSYNYNSPLHF.

The chain employs TRBV19 and TRBJ1-3, with 9 bases identical to TRBD1. CDR1 LNHDA and CDR2 SQIVND come from the germline V gene (reference sequence). The CDR3 runs 17 residues. The V gene end was trimmed by 5 bases and the J gene end by 2 bases; junction bases not matched to a gene: 10. The CDR3 loop reads CASSPFPGQGAGNTIYF. The CDR3 region has the DNA TGTGCCAGTAGTCCTTTCCCGGGACAGGGCGCTGGAAACACCATATATTTT.

V is TRBV20-1 and J is TRBJ2-3; 9 bases match TRBD1. Trimming at V came to 2 bases and at J to 9 bases, leaving 12 bases not matched to a gene. This CDR3 region has 15 residues. Looked up from germline, CDR1 is DFQATT and CDR2 is SNEGSKA (reference sequence). This CDR3 is CSARSGQGSVETQYF. The CDR3 DNA is TGCAGTGCTAGATCAGGACAGGGGAGTGTTGAGACGCAGTATTTT.